This T cell receptor beta chain was recorded in a study of T-cell memory formation after mild COVID-19. TCRdb fed the 5' RACE reads into MiXCR, producing one record per CDR3 protein. The sample lists 150,000 or so distinct CDR3 sequences, more than 9% occurring once. V dropped 9 bases and J dropped 0 bases, with 21 bases sitting between them. Germline lookup yields CDR1 MGHDK and CDR2 SYGVNS. This CDR3 comprises 17 residues. This sequence was found in a man younger than 35 who had mild COVID-19 (a few samples of this study predate the infection). Cell type and time point are not known. The sequenced sample was PBMCs or a T cell subset sorted from them (not recorded which). The rearrangement links TRBV25-1 to TRBJ2-1; possible D gene TRBD2, 5 bases. In DNA, the CDR3 is TGTGCCAGTGGAGGACTGGTCCCTAACCCCTCCTACAATGAGCAGTTCTTC. Its protein is CASGGLVPNPSYNEQFF.